Below, one T cell receptor (beta chain) is given with its context. This sample was taken from a study of Graves' ophthalmopathy and Graves' hyperthyroidism. Study-level information: Peripheral blood samples were taken at initial diagnosis, before any treatment.

Other autoimmune diseases, uncontrolled infections, pregnancy and lactation each led to patient exclusion. In germline, CDR1 is SGHTA, CDR2 FQGNSA. The CDR3 is 12 residues long. Trimming pared 4 bases from V and 4 bases from J, leaving 4 bases between. The authors amplified TCR beta CDR3 regions, and they did so from RNA transcripts for repertoire sequencing. Amplification began with first-round RT-PCR using HTBI primers, then second-round multiplex PCR was performed. A single record per CDR3 protein comes from TCRdb applying MiXCR to the multiplex PCR reads. The repertoire holds about 390,000 distinct CDR3 sequences, approximately 15% seen once, with approximately 7% in the top ten.

Source material: peripheral blood. V is TRBV7-2 and J is TRBJ2-2, with no clear D. This clonotype was sampled from a woman younger than 30 with stable Graves' hyperthyroidism. CDR3 loop: CASSSFTGELFF. The CDR3 DNA reads TGTGCCAGCAGCTCGTTCACCGGGGAGCTGTTTTTT. The whole variable domain, filled in from reference TRBV7-2 and TRBJ2-2, reads GAGVSQSPSNKVTEKGKDVELRCDPISGHTALYWYRQSLGQGLEFLIYFQGNSAPDKSGLPSDRFSAERTGGSVSTLTIQRTQQEDSAVYLCASSSFTGELFFGEGSRLTVL.